These 27 T cell receptor beta chains share one sample of origin, sequenced in a study of blood T cell repertoires in COVID-19. This table comes from immunoSEQ multiplex PCR, and its TCRdb copy is limited to in-frame clones, with some not included. The table includes about 310,000 clones, approximately 88% detected once. Sequences were obtained from PBMCs or T cells enriched from blood (not recorded which). The origin of the receptors is a man in his sixties who had recovered from COVID-19.

The V and J genes are TRBV19 and TRBJ2-5; 15 nucleotides match TRBD2. V trimming: 5 bases; J trimming: 5 bases; junction bases outside the gene matches: 6. The CDR3 covers 16 residues. CDR1 is LNHDA and CDR2 is SQIVND in the germline V gene (reference sequence). CDR3 amino acids: CASSPVGTSGRETQYF. DNA of the CDR3: TGTGCCAGTAGTCCCGTCGGGACTAGCGGGAGGGAGACCCAGTACTTC.

The chain combines TRBV10-1 with TRBJ2-3; 10 nucleotides match TRBD1. The CDR3 spans 14 residues. V dropped 9 bases and J dropped 4; count of bases not matched to a gene: 7. The germline V gene has CDR1 WNHNN and CDR2 SYGVQD (reference sequence). The CDR3 sequence: CARMGQGFPDTQYF. DNA for the CDR3: TGCGCCAGGATGGGACAGGGGTTCCCAGATACGCAGTATTTT.

This chain uses TRBV2 with TRBJ2-5; D is perhaps TRBD2 (6 bases). CDR1 and CDR2 (germline): SNHLY, FYNNEI. Trimming left V 7 bases short and J 4 bases short, with 10 bases between. The CDR3 has 12 residues. The CDR3 DNA is TGTGCCAGCATGTGGGGAGGAGAGACCCAGTACTTC. Protein sequence: CASMWGGETQYF.

This chain uses TRBV27 with TRBJ1-1; D gene ambiguous. The CDR3 sequence is 13 residues long. CDR1 and CDR2 (germline): MNHEY, SMNVEV (reference sequence). V gave up 1 base and J gave up 0 bases, with 3 bases separating them. CDR3 nucleotide sequence: TGTGCCAGCAGTTTATTTATGAACACTGAAGCTTTCTTT. This sequence encodes CASSLFMNTEAFF.

The J gene is TRBJ2-7, the V gene TRBV27; a weak D match, TRBD1 (6 bases). The CDR3 runs to 16 residues. Germline V gene data show CDR1 as MNHEY and CDR2 as SMNVEV (reference sequence). With 6 bases removed from V and 3 bases from J, the gap between germline ends came to 21 bases. CDR3 bases: TGTGCCAGCAGGATACAGGGTGGCGGGTCCTTCTACGAGCAGTACTTC. This codes for CASRIQGGGSFYEQYF.

This chain links TRBV5-1 with TRBJ2-5, with TRBD2 identical over 9 bases. Losses at the gene ends were 7 bases for V and 5 bases for J; bases not matched to a gene: 6. This CDR3 region has 13 residues. From germline, CDR1 is SGHRS and CDR2 YFSETQ. DNA for the CDR3: TGCGCCAGCGCGCGGGAGGGCCGCGAGACCCAGTACTTC. Translating gives CASAREGRETQYF. The variable domain in full, with the rest retrieved from reference TRBV5-1 and TRBJ2-5, is KAGVTQTPRYLIKTRGQQVTLSCSPISGHRSVSWYQQTPGQGLQFLFEYFSETQRNKGNFPGRFSGRQFSNSRSEMNVSTLELGDSALYLCASAREGRETQYFGPGTRLLVL.

The chain couples TRBV19 to TRBJ1-3, with TRBD1 matching 9 bases. The CDR3 has 17 amino acids. Germline CDR1 and CDR2: LNHDA and SQIVND (reference sequence). Losses at the gene ends were 4 bases for V and 0 bases for J; bases not matched to a gene: 7. Here the CDR3 DNA reads TGTGCCAGTAGTAGAGGACAGGGGCGAAACTCTGGAAACACCATATATTTT. Translation gives CASSRGQGRNSGNTIYF.

This chain connects TRBV28 to TRBJ1-5; the D is unclear. Trimming took off 7 bases at V and 3 bases at J, with 10 bases between the two ends. Germline V gives CDR1 MDHEN, CDR2 SYDVKM. The CDR3 contains 13 residues. CDR3 sequence reads: CASTPFPNQPQHF. Here the CDR3 DNA reads TGTGCCAGCACCCCTTTCCCCAATCAGCCCCAGCATTTT.

This clone showed up just a few times. The chain carries TRBV28 and TRBJ2-5, with TRBD1 matching 10 bases. CDR3 size: 15 residues. V trimming: 6 bases; J trimming: 5 bases; junction bases outside the gene matches: 9. Germline lookup yields CDR1 MDHEN and CDR2 SYDVKM. CDR3 sequence reads: CASRPGQGVGETQYF. The DNA for the CDR3 is TGTGCCAGCAGACCAGGACAGGGGGTAGGGGAGACCCAGTACTTC.

The chain has TRBV24-1 and TRBJ2-2; tentatively, D is TRBD2 (5 bases). The V and J ends lost 3 bases and 7 bases respectively, with 14 bases between them. Germline CDR1 reads KGHDR; CDR2 reads SFDVKD. This CDR3 region has 15 residues. As DNA, the CDR3 is TGTGCCACCAGTGATCCCGGGATCGGGGACGGGGAGCTGTTTTTT. Protein: CATSDPGIGDGELFF.

The V call is TRBV7-3, the J call TRBJ1-1; D uncertain. The V end was cut by 4 bases, the J end by 0 bases, with 6 bases between. The germline V gene has CDR1 SGHTA and CDR2 FQGTGA. CDR3 length: 13 amino acids. The CDR3 bases are TGTGCCAGCAGCTCTCAGGTGAACACTGAAGCTTTCTTT. Its translation is CASSSQVNTEAFF.

The CDR3, as DNA: TGCGCCAGCAGCCAAGCCCTAGCGGCAGACTACGAGCAGTACTTC. Residues: CASSQALAADYEQYF. The chain combines TRBV4-1 with TRBJ2-7, with 7 bases identical to TRBD2. The CDR3 loop spans 15 amino acids. V trimming: 1 base; J trimming: 3 bases; junction bases outside the gene matches: 6. From germline, CDR1 is MGHRA and CDR2 YSYEKL.

This chain joins TRBV4-1 and TRBJ1-4; D not resolved. Trimming removed 1 base at V and 5 bases at J, with 17 bases between. There are 17 residues in the CDR3. The germline gives CDR1 MGHRA, CDR2 YSYEKL. CDR3 loop: CASSQAPSPGRNEKLFF. CDR3 DNA: TGCGCCAGCAGCCAAGCCCCAAGTCCCGGGAGGAATGAAAAACTGTTTTTT.

This chain uses TRBV5-1 with TRBJ2-3; the match to TRBD2 covers 10 bases. The CDR3 runs 15 residues. The V gene's germline CDR1 is SGHRS and CDR2 YFSETQ. After removal of 1 base from V and 1 base from J, the junction contained 0 bases not matched to a gene. This CDR3 reads CASSLTSGGTDTQYF. CDR3 in DNA: TGCGCCAGCAGCTTGACTAGCGGGGGCACAGATACGCAGTATTTT. Full variable domain (missing parts from reference TRBV5-1 and TRBJ2-3): KAGVTQTPRYLIKTRGQQVTLSCSPISGHRSVSWYQQTPGQGLQFLFEYFSETQRNKGNFPGRFSGRQFSNSRSEMNVSTLELGDSALYLCASSLTSGGTDTQYFGPGTRLTVL.

The CDR3 bases are TGTGCCAGCAGTGAACGCGGGCCCTATGGCTACACCTTC. Amino acids: CASSERGPYGYTF. This chain joins TRBV2 and TRBJ1-2; no clear D gene. Trimming cost V 2 bases and J 4 bases, with 8 bases left between them. This CDR3 is 13 amino acids long. CDR1 and CDR2 (germline): SNHLY, FYNNEI.

This chain joins TRBV19 and TRBJ1-2; no firm D call. This CDR3 has 13 residues. Germline V gives CDR1 LNHDA, CDR2 SQIVND (reference sequence). The V end lost 5 bases, the J end lost 0 bases, and 7 bases lay between the germline ends. This chain's CDR3 is CASSFVANYGYTF. DNA for the CDR3: TGTGCCAGTAGTTTCGTCGCTAACTATGGCTACACCTTC.

The chain employs TRBV7-2 and TRBJ1-5; D not certain. V dropped 2 bases and J dropped 4 bases, with 18 bases sitting between them. Germline CDR1 is SGHTA and CDR2 is FQGNSA. The CDR3 length is 17 residues. CDR3 DNA: TGTGCCAGCAGCTTAAGATGGGTGTCCGGCGGGAATCAGCCCCAGCATTTT. Residues: CASSLRWVSGGNQPQHF.

The chain joins TRBV7-3 to TRBJ2-1; D is unclear. The V end was cut by 2 bases, the J end by 1 base, with 9 bases between. This CDR3 spans 15 amino acids. Germline CDR1 and CDR2: SGHTA and FQGTGA. The CDR3 reads CASSLWPGSYNEQFF. CDR3 bases: TGTGCCAGCAGCTTATGGCCAGGTTCCTACAATGAGCAGTTCTTC.

This clone was seen a single time. The chain carries TRBV27 and TRBJ2-2; 9 bases are shared with TRBD2. CDR3 length: 16 amino acids. V gave up 5 bases and J gave up 7 bases; unmatched junction bases: 11. The germline V gene has CDR1 MNHEY and CDR2 SMNVEV (reference sequence). In DNA, the CDR3 is TGTGCCAGCAGTCCAATCGGGCGGGAGGGGGACGGGGAGCTGTTTTTT. It codes for CASSPIGREGDGELFF.

The chain recombines TRBV18 with TRBJ1-2; 7 bases agree with TRBD1. V was pared by 1 base and J by 1 base, with 6 bases of the junction left unmatched. CDR3 size: 16 residues. Germline CDR1 KGHSH, CDR2 LQKENI. Here the CDR3 reads CASSPQGQVNNYGYTF. CDR3 DNA: TGTGCCAGCTCACCACAAGGACAGGTTAATAACTATGGCTACACCTTC.

The genes are TRBV12-3 or TRBV12-4 and TRBJ2-3, with D hard to call. V gave up 7 bases and J gave up 0 bases, with 5 bases separating them. This CDR3 has 12 residues. The CDR3 DNA sequence: TGTGCCAGCATACTTAGCACAGATACGCAGTATTTT. Its protein product is CASILSTDTQYF.

The rearrangement uses TRBV10-3 and TRBJ1-1, with D hard to call. The CDR3 contains 11 residues. V dropped 10 bases and J dropped 0 bases, with 6 bases sitting between them. Germline lookup yields CDR1 ENHRY and CDR2 SYGVKD. For the CDR3, the DNA is TGTGCCACCCGGGTGAACACTGAAGCTTTCTTT. Its protein is CATRVNTEAFF.

A single count supports this clone. As DNA, the CDR3 is TGTGCCAGCAGTTATAACATCAGGGGGTATTCCTACGAGCAGTACTTC. It is translated as CASSYNIRGYSYEQYF. The chain employs TRBV6-2 or TRBV6-3 and TRBJ2-7; the match to TRBD1 covers 7 bases. V was clipped by 3 bases and J by 1 base; unmatched bases: 9. CDR1 and CDR2 (germline): MNHEY, SVGEGT. There are 16 residues in the CDR3.

The V and J genes are TRBV6-4 and TRBJ2-3; D is ambiguous. The CDR3 covers 13 residues. CDR1 is MRHNA, CDR2 SNTAGT, per germline. V was cut by 4 bases and J by 4 bases, with 9 bases left in between. CDR3 amino acids: CASSAREADTQYF. The DNA for the CDR3 is TGTGCCAGCAGTGCACGAGAGGCAGATACGCAGTATTTT.

This clone was detected only once. The rearrangement joins TRBV18 to TRBJ2-3; D not certain. This CDR3 is built from 15 residues. In germline, CDR1 is KGHSH, CDR2 LQKENI. V lost 3 bases and J lost 2, with 12 bases in between. The CDR3 region has the DNA TGTGCCAGCTCACCTATAGTTTCCTACACAGATACGCAGTATTTT. This encodes CASSPIVSYTDTQYF.

This chain links TRBV5-4 with TRBJ2-1, with TRBD2 matching 8 bases. The CDR3 sequence is 16 residues long. Germline trimming cut 6 bases from V and 2 bases from J; bases unmatched to any gene: 10. Germline V lookup: CDR1 SGHNT, CDR2 YYREEE (reference sequence). The CDR3 spells CASTSGTGGTYNEQFF. CDR3 nucleotide sequence: TGTGCCAGCACCTCCGGAACGGGGGGGACCTACAATGAGCAGTTCTTC.

The gene calls are TRBV5-1 and TRBJ1-3; TRBD1 agrees at 7 bases. The germline CDR1 and CDR2 sequences are SGHRS and YFSETQ. V lost 2 bases to trimming and J lost 0 bases; unmatched junction nucleotides: 5. The CDR3 runs 16 residues. CDR3: CASSLLTGSSGNTIYF. The CDR3 DNA follows: TGCGCCAGCAGCTTACTGACAGGGTCCTCTGGAAACACCATATATTTT. Combining the CDR3 with reference TRBV5-1 and TRBJ1-3 gives the whole variable domain KAGVTQTPRYLIKTRGQQVTLSCSPISGHRSVSWYQQTPGQGLQFLFEYFSETQRNKGNFPGRFSGRQFSNSRSEMNVSTLELGDSALYLCASSLLTGSSGNTIYFGEGSWLTVV.